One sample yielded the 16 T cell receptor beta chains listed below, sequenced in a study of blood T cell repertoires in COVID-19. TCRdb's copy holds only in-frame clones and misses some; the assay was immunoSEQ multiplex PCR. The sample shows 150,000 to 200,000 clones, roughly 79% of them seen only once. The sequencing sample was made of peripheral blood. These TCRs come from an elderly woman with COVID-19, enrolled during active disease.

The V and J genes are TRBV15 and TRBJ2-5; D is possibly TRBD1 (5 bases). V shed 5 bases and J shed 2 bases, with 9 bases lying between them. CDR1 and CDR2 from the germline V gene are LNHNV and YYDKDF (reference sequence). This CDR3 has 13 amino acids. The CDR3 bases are TGTGCCACCAGCCAGGGATGGCAAGAGACCCAGTACTTC. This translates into CATSQGWQETQYF.

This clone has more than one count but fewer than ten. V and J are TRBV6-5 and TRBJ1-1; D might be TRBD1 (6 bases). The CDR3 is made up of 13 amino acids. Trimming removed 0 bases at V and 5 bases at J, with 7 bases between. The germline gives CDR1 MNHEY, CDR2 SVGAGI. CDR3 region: CASSYSRGTEAFF. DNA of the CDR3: TGTGCCAGCAGTTACTCGAGGGGGACTGAAGCTTTCTTT.

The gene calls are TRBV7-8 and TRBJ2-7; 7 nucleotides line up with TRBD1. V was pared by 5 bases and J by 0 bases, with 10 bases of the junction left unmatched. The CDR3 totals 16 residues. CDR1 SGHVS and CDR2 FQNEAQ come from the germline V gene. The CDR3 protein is CASSLPATGLSYEQYF. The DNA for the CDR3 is TGTGCCAGCAGCCTCCCGGCGACAGGGCTCTCCTACGAGCAGTACTTC.

The CDR3 bases are TGTGCCAGCAGCTTGGGGCGGGTCAATGAGCAGTTCTTC. Translating gives CASSLGRVNEQFF. The rearrangement uses TRBV5-5 and TRBJ2-1; tentative D call: TRBD2 (5 bases). Germline loops: CDR1 SGHKS, CDR2 YYEKEE (reference sequence). The CDR3 is 13 amino acids. V lost 0 bases and J 6 bases, leaving 7 bases between the germline ends. The variable domain in full, completed from reference TRBV5-5 and TRBJ2-1, reads DAGVTQSPTHLIKTRGQQVTLRCSPISGHKSVSWYQQVLGQGPQFIFQYYEKEERGRGNFPDRFSARQFPNYSSELNVNALLLGDSALYLCASSLGRVNEQFFGPGTRLTVL.

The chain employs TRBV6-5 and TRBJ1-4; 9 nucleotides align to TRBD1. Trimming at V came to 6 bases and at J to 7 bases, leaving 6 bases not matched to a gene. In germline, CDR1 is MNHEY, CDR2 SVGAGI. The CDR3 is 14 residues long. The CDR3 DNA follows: TGTGCCAGCAGATTCGACAGGGGGGGTGAAAAACTGTTTTTT. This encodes CASRFDRGGEKLFF.

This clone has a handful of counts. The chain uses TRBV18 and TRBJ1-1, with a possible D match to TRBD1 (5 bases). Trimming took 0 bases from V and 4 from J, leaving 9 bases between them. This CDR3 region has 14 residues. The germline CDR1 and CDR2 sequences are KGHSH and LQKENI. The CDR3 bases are TGTGCCAGCTCACCACCTACCAGGGCCACTGAAGCTTTCTTT. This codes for CASSPPTRATEAFF.

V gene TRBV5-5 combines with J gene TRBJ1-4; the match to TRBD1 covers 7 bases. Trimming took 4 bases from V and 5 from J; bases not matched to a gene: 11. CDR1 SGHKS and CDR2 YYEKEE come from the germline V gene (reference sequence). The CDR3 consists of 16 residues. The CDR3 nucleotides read TGTGCCAGCAGCCCGGGAAGGGACAGAACGAATGAAAAACTGTTTTTT. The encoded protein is CASSPGRDRTNEKLFF. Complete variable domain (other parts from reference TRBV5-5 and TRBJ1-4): DAGVTQSPTHLIKTRGQQVTLRCSPISGHKSVSWYQQVLGQGPQFIFQYYEKEERGRGNFPDRFSARQFPNYSSELNVNALLLGDSALYLCASSPGRDRTNEKLFFGSGTQLSVL.

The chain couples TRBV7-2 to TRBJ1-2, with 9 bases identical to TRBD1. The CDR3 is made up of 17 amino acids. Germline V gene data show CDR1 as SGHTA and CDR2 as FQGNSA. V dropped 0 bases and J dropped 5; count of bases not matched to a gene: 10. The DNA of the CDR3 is TGTGCCAGCAGCTTAGCTCCGGGACAGGGAACTGGATATGGCTACACCTTC. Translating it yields CASSLAPGQGTGYGYTF. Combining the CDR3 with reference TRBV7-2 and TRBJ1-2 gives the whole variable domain GAGVSQSPSNKVTEKGKDVELRCDPISGHTALYWYRQSLGQGLEFLIYFQGNSAPDKSGLPSDRFSAERTGGSVSTLTIQRTQQEDSAVYLCASSLAPGQGTGYGYTFGSGTRLTVV.

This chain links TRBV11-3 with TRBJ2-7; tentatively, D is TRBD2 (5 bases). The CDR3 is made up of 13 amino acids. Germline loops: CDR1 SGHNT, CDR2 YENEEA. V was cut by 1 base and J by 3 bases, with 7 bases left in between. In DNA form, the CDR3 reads TGTGCCAGCAGCTTAGGGAGGATCTACGAGCAGTACTTC. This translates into CASSLGRIYEQYF.

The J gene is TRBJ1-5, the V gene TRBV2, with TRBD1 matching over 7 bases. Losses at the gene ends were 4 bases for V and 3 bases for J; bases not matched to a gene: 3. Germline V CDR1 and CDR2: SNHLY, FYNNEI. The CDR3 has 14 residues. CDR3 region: CASSGDSDNQPQHF. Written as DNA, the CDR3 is TGTGCCAGCAGTGGGGACAGCGACAATCAGCCCCAGCATTTT.

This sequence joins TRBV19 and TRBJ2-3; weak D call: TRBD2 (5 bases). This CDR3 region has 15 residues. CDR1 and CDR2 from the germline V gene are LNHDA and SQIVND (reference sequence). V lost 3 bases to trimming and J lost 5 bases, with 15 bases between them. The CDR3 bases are TGTGCCAGTAGTATCGGCGCCAGGACTGGAGATACGCAGTATTTT. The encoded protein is CASSIGARTGDTQYF. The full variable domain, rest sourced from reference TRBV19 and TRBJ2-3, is DGGITQSPKYLFRKEGQNVTLSCEQNLNHDAMYWYRQDPGQGLRLIYYSQIVNDFQKGDIAEGYSVSREKKESFPLTVTSAQKNPTAFYLCASSIGARTGDTQYFGPGTRLTVL.

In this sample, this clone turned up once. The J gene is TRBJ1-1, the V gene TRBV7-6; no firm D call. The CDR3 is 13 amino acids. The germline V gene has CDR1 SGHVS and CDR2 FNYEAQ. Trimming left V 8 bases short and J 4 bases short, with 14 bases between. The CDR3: CASRSYPGTEAFF. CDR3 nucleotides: TGTGCCAGCCGATCCTACCCGGGCACTGAAGCTTTCTTT.

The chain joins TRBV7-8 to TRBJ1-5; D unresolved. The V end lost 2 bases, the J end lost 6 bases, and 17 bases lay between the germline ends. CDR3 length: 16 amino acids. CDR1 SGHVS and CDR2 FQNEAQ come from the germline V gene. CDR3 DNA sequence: TGTGCCAGCAGCTTATACGGCAACCGTCTAGGTCAGCCCCAGCATTTT. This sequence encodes CASSLYGNRLGQPQHF. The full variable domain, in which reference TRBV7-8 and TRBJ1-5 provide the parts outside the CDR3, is GAGVSQSPRYKVAKRGQDVALRCDPISGHVSLFWYQQALGQGPEFLTYFQNEAQLDKSGLPSDRFFAERPEGSVSTLKIQRTQQEDSAVYLCASSLYGNRLGQPQHFGDGTRLSIL.

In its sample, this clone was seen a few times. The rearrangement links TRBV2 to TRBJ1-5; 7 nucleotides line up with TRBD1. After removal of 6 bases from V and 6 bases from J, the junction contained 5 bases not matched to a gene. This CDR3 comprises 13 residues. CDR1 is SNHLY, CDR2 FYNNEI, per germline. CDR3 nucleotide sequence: TGTGCCAGCAGCGAAACAGGGGTTCAGCCCCAGCATTTT. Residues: CASSETGVQPQHF.

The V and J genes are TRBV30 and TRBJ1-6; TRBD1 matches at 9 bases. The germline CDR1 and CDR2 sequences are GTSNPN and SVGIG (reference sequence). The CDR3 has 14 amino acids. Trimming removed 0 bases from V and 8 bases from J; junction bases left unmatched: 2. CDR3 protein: CAWSVGDRDSPLHF. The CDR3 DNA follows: TGTGCCTGGAGTGTAGGGGACAGGGATTCACCCCTCCACTTT.

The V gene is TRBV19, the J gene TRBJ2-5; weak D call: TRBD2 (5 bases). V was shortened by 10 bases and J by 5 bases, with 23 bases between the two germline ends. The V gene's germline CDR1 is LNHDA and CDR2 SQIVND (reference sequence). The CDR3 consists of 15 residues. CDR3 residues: CATSLGLWNSETQYF. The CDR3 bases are TGTGCCACCTCTCTCGGACTGTGGAATAGTGAGACCCAGTACTTC.